Listed here are 2 T cell receptor beta chains from one sample, sequenced in a study of early T cells in non-severe SARS-CoV-2 infection. TCRdb re-called the 5' RACE reads through MiXCR, storing one row per CDR3 protein. Of about 64,000 distinct CDR3 sequences listed, 10% to 15% are singletons. Sequencing was performed on whole blood, taken at baseline. The receptors were sampled from an adult who was a healthcare worker with PCR-confirmed SARS-CoV-2 infection or an uninfected control (not recorded which).

This clonotype was seen many times. The J gene is TRBJ1-6, the V gene TRBV11-2; TRBD1 is a possible D gene (6 bases). Trimming shortened V by 5 bases and J by 0 bases, and 14 bases separated the two germline ends. Germline V gene sequence: CDR1 SGHAT, CDR2 FQNNGV. The CDR3 runs 17 residues. The CDR3 loop reads CASSKGQSSSYNSPLHF. The CDR3 bases are TGTGCCAGCAGCAAAGGACAGTCTAGCTCCTATAATTCACCCCTCCACTTT.

J is TRBJ2-3 and V is TRBV13, with a possible D match to TRBD1 (6 bases). The CDR3 is 15 residues long. The V gene lost 8 bases and the J gene lost 2 bases, with 17 bases spanning the gap. From germline, CDR1 is PRHDT and CDR2 FYEKMQ (reference sequence). CDR3 in amino acids: CASGSNREATDTQYF. CDR3 DNA: TGTGCCAGCGGCTCAAACAGGGAAGCCACAGATACGCAGTATTTT.